The 5 T cell receptor beta chains in this list originate from one sample, sequenced in a study of blood T cell repertoires in COVID-19 (dated by TCRdb to about 2020). The library was generated by the immunoSEQ multiplex PCR assay. This immuneACCESS table, as held by TCRdb, lists in-frame sequences with V and J called but not all clones. Of the missing ones, under half trace to an unresolved V gene in checked studies; the others have no known cause. The sample table holds approximately 400,000 clones, of which 81% were seen once. Jointly, the top ten make up more than 0.95% of the sample. Specimen: peripheral blood. The receptors were sampled from a human donor with acute or convalescent COVID-19. The donor label of this sample is uncertain.

The rearrangement uses TRBV5-1 and TRBJ1-2; 8 bases match TRBD1. V shed 0 bases and J 6 bases; nucleotides not matched to a gene: 7. Germline V gene sequence: CDR1 SGHRS, CDR2 YFSETQ. The CDR3 extends over 15 amino acids. The CDR3 region is CASSLVAPGGDGYTF. The CDR3 DNA follows: TGCGCCAGCAGCTTGGTTGCTCCAGGGGGCGATGGCTACACCTTC.

This chain connects TRBV11-2 to TRBJ1-6, with 8 bases lining up with TRBD1. Losses at the gene ends were 3 bases for V and 6 bases for J; bases not matched to a gene: 7. Germline CDR1 is SGHAT and CDR2 is FQNNGV. This CDR3 has 16 amino acids. CDR3 nucleotides: TGTGCCAGCAGCTTTTACGAGACAGGGGTTAATTCACCCCTCCACTTT. This sequence encodes CASSFYETGVNSPLHF. Full variable domain (missing parts from reference TRBV11-2 and TRBJ1-6): EAGVAQSPRYKIIEKRQSVAFWCNPISGHATLYWYQQILGQGPKLLIQFQNNGVVDDSQLPKDRFSAERLKGVDSTLKIQPAKLEDSAVYLCASSFYETGVNSPLHFGNGTRLTVT.

This clone came up once. The J gene is TRBJ2-5, the V gene TRBV5-1; 9 bases are shared with TRBD2. CDR1 and CDR2 (germline): SGHRS, YFSETQ. V shed 5 bases and J 4 bases; nucleotides not matched to a gene: 6. This CDR3 has 14 residues. The CDR3 DNA reads TGCGCCAGCAGTCAGGCGGGAGGGGGAGAGACCCAGTACTTC. Encoded protein: CASSQAGGGETQYF.

The chain joins TRBV7-6 to TRBJ2-3; 8 bases are a match to TRBD1. V lost 1 base and J lost 5; bases outside the gene matches: 8. Germline V gives CDR1 SGHVS, CDR2 FNYEAQ. This CDR3 is 16 amino acids long. CDR3: CASSLEQGGPKDTQYF. The CDR3 DNA reads as TGTGCCAGCAGCTTAGAACAGGGGGGACCAAAAGATACGCAGTATTTT.

The chain combines TRBV3-1 (or the pseudogene TRBV3-2) with TRBJ2-7; D remains ambiguous. Germline V CDR1 and CDR2: LGHDT, YNNKEL (reference sequence). V was shortened by 4 bases and J by 0 bases, with 13 bases between the two germline ends. This CDR3 spans 15 amino acids. The CDR3 loop is CASSLARGASYEQYF. The CDR3 region has the DNA TGTGCCAGCAGCCTGGCACGCGGTGCCTCCTACGAGCAGTACTTC.